This TCR beta chain comes out of a study of a mutant IDH1 vaccine in newly diagnosed glioma (TCRdb year 2021). About the investigation overall: Vaccination started 4-6 weeks after radiotherapy alone, or was given together with temozolomide cycles in the groups whose treatment included chemotherapy. The roughly 30 treated patients were approximately 62% male and around 38% female, with a mean age of around 40 years. Before enrollment, patients had received standard therapy of radiotherapy alone, temozolomide alone, or radiochemotherapy with temozolomide; most received the combination. The week-35 safety follow-up was designated visit V12, and the week-47 end of study was designated visit V13. Peripheral blood was drawn at six visits: V03 (baseline), V05, V07, V10, V12 and V13. For exploratory analyses, longitudinal TCRB deep sequencing was carried out in around 24 treated patients wherever samples were available.

Broader findings and caveats from the paper: PBMC samples for TCRB deep sequencing were selected based on availability. The authors noted that analyses of patient blood samples could not be reproduced because of sample limitations. Across multiple MHC alleles, vaccine-induced immune responses were seen in 90% to 95% of patients. Pseudoprogression appeared unrelated to alterations in the top peripheral T cell clonotypes detected by TCRB sequencing.

Spanning cysteine to phenylalanine, the CDR3 consists of 17 amino acids. Only the CDR3 DNA is retained, 51 bases long and in frame from the first base. Via the germline V gene, CDR1 is SGDLS and CDR2 YYNGEE. Trimming accounts for 2 bases at V and 5 bases at J, while the number of junction bases matched to no gene is 11. The library relied on the immunoSEQ multiplex PCR assay. Rearranged TCR beta chain sequences were amplified using the hsTCRB Kit according to the manufacturer's protocol. An Illumina MiSeq was used to sequence the TCRB libraries. Concerning the study's data processing: Demultiplexing, trimming and gene mapping were performed with the kit vendor's proprietary platform. TCRdb holds this immuneACCESS table with in-frame rearrangements only. Some clones are missing; in checked studies, unresolved V genes explain under half, and the rest has no known cause. V, J and clone size reflect that table, while D and trimming were determined from the DNA. The sample contains tens of thousands of clones, approximately 86% of them found a single time. About 2% of the sample rests with the top ten.

The time point label of this sample denotes: week 35, safety follow-up. A 20-mer mutant IDH1 peptide at 300 micrograms in Montanide made up each vaccine dose, which was injected subcutaneously together with topical imiquimod. Across visits V03 through V10, patients got a total of eight vaccinations, given in weeks 1, 3, 5, 7, 11, 15, 19 and 23. All donors had newly diagnosed IDH1-mutant astrocytomas of WHO grade 3 or 4 that showed loss of nuclear ATRX. The samples were drawn from NOA16, a multicentre, single-arm, open-label phase I trial in Germany that tested a mutant IDH1 peptide vaccine in humans for the first time. Genomic DNA for TCRB sequencing was isolated from EDTA blood with the DNeasy Blood and Tissue Kit. For this clone: The clone's antigen remains unknown. Base-call qualities are not available, and no considerably larger clone is one nucleotide away.

The chain links TRBV9 with TRBJ2-1; 9 central bases correspond to TRBD1. The material was PBMCs, obtained from a glioma patient whose treatment included an IDH1 peptide vaccine. This clonotype was obtained from a young man with glioma. The DNA sequence is as follows: TGTGCCAGCAGCGTCCTCCCGGGACAGGGCCCCGACAATGAGCAGTTCTTC. Its product reads: CASSVLPGQGPDNEQFF. Extended through the reference TRBV9 and TRBJ2-1 proteins, this CDR3 yields the full variable domain: DSGVTQTPKHLITATGQRVTLRCSPRSGDLSVYWYQQSLDQGLQFLIQYYNGEERAKGNILERFSAQQFPDLHSELNLSSLELGDSALYFCASSVLPGQGPDNEQFFGPGTRLTVL.